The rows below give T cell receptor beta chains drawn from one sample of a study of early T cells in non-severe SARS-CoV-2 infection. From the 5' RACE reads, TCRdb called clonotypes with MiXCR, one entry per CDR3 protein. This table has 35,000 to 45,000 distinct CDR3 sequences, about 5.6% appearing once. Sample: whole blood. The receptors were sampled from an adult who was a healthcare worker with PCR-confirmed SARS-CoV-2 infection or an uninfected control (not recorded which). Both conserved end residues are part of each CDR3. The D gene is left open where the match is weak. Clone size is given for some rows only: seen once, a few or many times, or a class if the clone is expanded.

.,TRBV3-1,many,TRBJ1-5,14,CASSQDGSYQPQHF,TGTGCCAGCAGCCAAGATGGCAGCTATCAGCCCCAGCATTTT
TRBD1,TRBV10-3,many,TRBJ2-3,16,CAISLFDRGGTDTQYF,TGTGCCATCAGCTTATTTGACAGGGGAGGCACAGATACGCAGTATTTT
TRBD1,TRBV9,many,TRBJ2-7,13,CASSLWGTAEQYF,TGTGCCAGCAGCCTATGGGGGACAGCAGAGCAGTACTTC
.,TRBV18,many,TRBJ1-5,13,CASSPSMDQPQHF,TGTGCCAGCTCACCTAGCATGGATCAGCCCCAGCATTTT
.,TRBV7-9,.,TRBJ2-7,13,CASSPVGSYEQYF,TGTGCCAGCAGCCCCGTGGGGTCCTACGAGCAGTACTTC
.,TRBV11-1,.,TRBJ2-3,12,CASSSPPDTQYF,TGTGCCAGCAGCTCCCCCCCCGATACGCAGTATTTT
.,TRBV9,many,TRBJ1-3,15,CASSVDPVSGNTIYF,TGTGCCAGCAGCGTAGATCCGGTCTCTGGAAACACCATATATTTT
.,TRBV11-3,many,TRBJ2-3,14,CASSRTVSTDTQYF,TGTGCCAGCAGCCGGACAGTAAGCACAGATACGCAGTATTTT
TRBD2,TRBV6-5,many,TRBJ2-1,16,CASSKSGGTSYNEQFF,TGTGCCAGCAGTAAGTCGGGGGGGACTTCCTACAATGAGCAGTTCTTC
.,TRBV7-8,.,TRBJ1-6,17,CASSLLFRGANNSPLHF,TGTGCCAGCAGTCTCCTCTTTAGGGGCGCGAACAATTCACCCCTCCACTTT
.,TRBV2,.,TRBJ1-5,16,CASSEGGRRPNQPQHF,TGTGCCAGCAGTGAAGGTGGCAGGCGCCCCAATCAGCCCCAGCATTTT
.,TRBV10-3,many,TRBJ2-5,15,CAISEWSRREETQYF,TGTGCCATCAGTGAGTGGAGTCGGAGGGAGGAGACCCAGTACTTC
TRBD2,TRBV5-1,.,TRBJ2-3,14,CASSSKRDSDTQYF,TGCGCCAGCAGCTCGAAGCGGGATTCAGATACGCAGTATTTT
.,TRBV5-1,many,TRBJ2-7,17,CASSLATRGGHSYEQYF,TGCGCCAGCAGCTTGGCCACCAGAGGGGGGCACTCCTACGAGCAGTACTTC
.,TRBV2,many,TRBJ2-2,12,CASSEASRELFF,TGTGCCAGCAGTGAGGCCTCCCGGGAGCTGTTTTTT
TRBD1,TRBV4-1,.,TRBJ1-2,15,CASSPDEGAGYGYTF,TGCGCCAGCAGCCCGGACGAGGGGGCAGGGTATGGCTACACCTTC
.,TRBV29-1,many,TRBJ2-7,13,CSARDRFSYEQYF,TGCAGCGCCCGGGACCGATTCTCCTACGAGCAGTACTTC
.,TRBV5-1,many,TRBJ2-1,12,CASSLDWDEQFF,TGCGCCAGCAGCTTGGATTGGGATGAGCAGTTCTTC
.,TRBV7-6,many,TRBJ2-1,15,CASSLEGRPYNEQFF,TGTGCCAGCAGTTTAGAGGGGCGGCCCTACAATGAGCAGTTCTTC
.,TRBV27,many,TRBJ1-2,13,CASSLLGNYGYTF,TGTGCCAGCAGTTTATTAGGCAACTATGGCTACACCTTC
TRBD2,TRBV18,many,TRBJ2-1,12,CASSPRAGEQFF,TGTGCCAGCTCACCAAGAGCGGGAGAGCAGTTCTTC
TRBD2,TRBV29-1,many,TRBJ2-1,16,CSAGTSGTIQNNEQFF,TGCAGCGCCGGGACTAGCGGGACCATACAAAACAATGAGCAGTTCTTC
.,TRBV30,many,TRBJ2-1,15,CAWSVSGATYNEQFF,TGTGCCTGGAGTGTATCGGGGGCGACCTACAATGAGCAGTTCTTC
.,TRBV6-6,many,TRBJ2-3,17,CASSSSPGPARADTQYF,TGTGCCAGCAGTTCATCTCCGGGCCCCGCTAGGGCAGATACGCAGTATTTT
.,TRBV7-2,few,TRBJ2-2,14,CASSQENRDRELFF,TGTGCCAGCAGCCAAGAAAACAGGGACCGGGAGCTGTTTTTT
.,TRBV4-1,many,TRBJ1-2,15,CASSQVLGLSMSGTF,TGCGCCAGCAGCCAAGTTTTGGGACTGTCTATGTCCGGCACCTTC
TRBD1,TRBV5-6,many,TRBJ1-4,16,CASSSHRTGGGEKLFF,TGTGCCAGCAGCTCGCACCGGACAGGGGGCGGTGAAAAACTGTTTTTT
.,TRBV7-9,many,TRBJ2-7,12,CASSRDTYEQYF,TGTGCCAGCAGCCGAGACACATACGAGCAGTACTTC
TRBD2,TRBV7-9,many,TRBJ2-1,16,CASSLGLAGGPGEQFF,TGTGCCAGCAGCTTGGGACTAGCGGGAGGGCCTGGTGAGCAGTTCTTC
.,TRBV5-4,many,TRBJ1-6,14,CASSLEGRLSPLHF,TGTGCCAGCAGCTTGGAAGGACGCTTGTCACCCCTCCACTTT
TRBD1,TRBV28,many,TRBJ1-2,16,CATQFSGTGGARGYTF,TGTGCCACCCAATTTAGTGGGACAGGGGGCGCTCGTGGCTACACCTTC
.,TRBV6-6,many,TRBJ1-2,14,CASSPSGLFYGYTF,TGTGCCAGCAGTCCCTCCGGACTGTTCTATGGCTACACCTTC
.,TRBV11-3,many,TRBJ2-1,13,CASSWDSRSEQFF,TGTGCCAGCAGCTGGGACTCGCGGAGTGAGCAGTTCTTC
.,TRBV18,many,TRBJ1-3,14,CASSPGASGNTIYF,TGTGCCAGCTCACCTGGGGCCTCTGGAAACACCATATATTTT
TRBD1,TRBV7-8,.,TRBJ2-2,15,CASSKTGANTGELFF,TGTGCCAGCAGCAAGACAGGGGCGAACACCGGGGAGCTGTTTTTT
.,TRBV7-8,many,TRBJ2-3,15,CASSRTPSVPDTQYF,TGTGCCAGCAGCAGAACCCCTAGCGTCCCAGATACGCAGTATTTT
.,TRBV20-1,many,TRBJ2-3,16,CSATDRQPGATDTQYF,TGCAGTGCTACGGACAGACAACCGGGGGCGACAGATACGCAGTATTTT
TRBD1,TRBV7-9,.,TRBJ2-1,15,CASSTRTGSNNEQFF,TGTGCCAGCAGCACCCGGACAGGAAGTAACAATGAGCAGTTCTTC
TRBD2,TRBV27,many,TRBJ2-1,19,CASSLSGLAGPHFYNEQFF,TGTGCCAGCAGTTTGTCCGGACTAGCGGGACCGCACTTCTACAATGAGCAGTTCTTC
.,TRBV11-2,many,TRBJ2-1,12,CASSPEGNEQFF,TGTGCCAGCAGCCCCGAGGGAAATGAGCAGTTCTTC
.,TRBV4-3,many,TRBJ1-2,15,CASSHTRRVSYGYTF,TGCGCCAGCAGCCATACCCGACGGGTTTCGTATGGCTACACCTTC
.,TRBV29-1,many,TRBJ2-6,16,CSVETDLGSGANVLTF,TGCAGCGTTGAGACAGACCTTGGGTCTGGGGCCAACGTCCTGACTTTC
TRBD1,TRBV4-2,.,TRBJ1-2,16,CASRLPGQGGNYGYTF,TGTGCCAGCAGATTACCAGGACAGGGGGGCAACTATGGCTACACCTTC
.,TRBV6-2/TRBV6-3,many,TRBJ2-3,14,CASSYPRDTDTQYF,TGTGCCAGCAGTTACCCGAGGGACACAGATACGCAGTATTTT
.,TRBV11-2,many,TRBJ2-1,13,CASSLAGGNEQFF,TGTGCCAGCAGCTTGGCCGGGGGCAATGAGCAGTTCTTC
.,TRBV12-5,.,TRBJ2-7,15,CASGLVLGGPYEQYF,TGTGCTAGTGGTTTGGTACTTGGCGGACCCTACGAGCAGTACTTC
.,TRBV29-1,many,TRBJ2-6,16,CSVGLGGTSGANVLTF,TGCAGCGTTGGGCTAGGGGGGACCTCTGGGGCCAACGTCCTGACTTTC
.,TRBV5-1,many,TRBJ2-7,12,CASGLQDLEQYF,TGCGCCAGCGGTTTACAGGACCTCGAGCAGTACTTC
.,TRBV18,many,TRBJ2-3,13,CASSPRFGDTQYF,TGTGCCAGCTCACCACGGTTCGGAGATACGCAGTATTTT
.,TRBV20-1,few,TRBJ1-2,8,CSADGVNF,TGCAGTGCAGATGGGGTCAACTTC